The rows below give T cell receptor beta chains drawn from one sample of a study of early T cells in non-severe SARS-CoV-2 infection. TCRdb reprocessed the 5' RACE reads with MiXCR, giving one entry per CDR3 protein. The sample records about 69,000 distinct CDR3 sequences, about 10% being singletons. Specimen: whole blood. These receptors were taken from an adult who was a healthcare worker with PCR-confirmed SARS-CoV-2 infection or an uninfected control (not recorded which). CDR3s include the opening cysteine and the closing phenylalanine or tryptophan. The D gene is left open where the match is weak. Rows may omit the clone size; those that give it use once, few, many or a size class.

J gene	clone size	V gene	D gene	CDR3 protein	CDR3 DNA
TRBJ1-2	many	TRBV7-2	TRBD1	CASSLAQGANYGYTF	TGTGCCAGCAGCTTAGCGCAGGGGGCAAACTATGGCTACACCTTC
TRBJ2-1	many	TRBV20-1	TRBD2	CSAELGTSAYNEQFF	TGCAGTGCCGAGTTGGGGACTAGCGCCTACAATGAGCAGTTCTTC
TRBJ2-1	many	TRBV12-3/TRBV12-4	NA	CASSLRGAAYNEQFF	TGTGCCAGCAGCCTAAGGGGGGCCGCATACAATGAGCAGTTCTTC
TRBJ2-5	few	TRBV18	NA	CASSPLGETQYF	TGTGCCAGCTCACCCCTCGGGGAGACCCAGTACTTC
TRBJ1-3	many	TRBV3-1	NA	CASSLTTGNTIYF	TGTGCCAGCAGCTTAACGACAGGAAACACCATATATTTT
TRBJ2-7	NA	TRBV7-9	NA	CASSLQHYEQYF	TGTGCCAGCAGCTTACAGCACTACGAGCAGTACTTC
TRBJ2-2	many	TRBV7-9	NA	CASSQTTNTGELFF	TGTGCCAGCAGCCAAACAACGAACACCGGGGAGCTGTTTTTT
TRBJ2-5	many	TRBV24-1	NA	CATSDSWDQETQYF	TGTGCCACCAGTGATTCGTGGGACCAAGAGACCCAGTACTTC
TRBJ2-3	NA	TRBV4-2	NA	CASSQDPAASYTDTQYF	TGTGCCAGCAGCCAAGATCCAGCGGCTAGCTACACAGATACGCAGTATTTT
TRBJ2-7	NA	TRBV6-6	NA	CASSYSYGRASYEQYF	TGTGCCAGCAGTTACTCCTACGGCCGCGCGTCCTACGAGCAGTACTTC
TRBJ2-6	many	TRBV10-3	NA	CAISAWQRSSGANVLTF	TGTGCCATCAGTGCGTGGCAGCGAAGCTCTGGGGCCAACGTCCTGACTTTC
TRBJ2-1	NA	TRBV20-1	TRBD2	CSAGLANEQFF	TGCAGTGCAGGACTAGCGAATGAGCAGTTCTTC
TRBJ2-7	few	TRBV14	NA	CASSQENLRTSYYEQYF	TGTGCCAGCAGCCAAGAAAATCTGAGGACGTCCTATTACGAGCAGTACTTC
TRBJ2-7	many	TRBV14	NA	CASSRTASYEQYF	TGTGCCAGCAGCCGTACGGCCTCCTACGAGCAGTACTTC
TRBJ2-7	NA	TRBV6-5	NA	CASSYSYGGAYEQYF	TGTGCCAGCAGTTACTCGTACGGCGGGGCCTACGAGCAGTACTTC